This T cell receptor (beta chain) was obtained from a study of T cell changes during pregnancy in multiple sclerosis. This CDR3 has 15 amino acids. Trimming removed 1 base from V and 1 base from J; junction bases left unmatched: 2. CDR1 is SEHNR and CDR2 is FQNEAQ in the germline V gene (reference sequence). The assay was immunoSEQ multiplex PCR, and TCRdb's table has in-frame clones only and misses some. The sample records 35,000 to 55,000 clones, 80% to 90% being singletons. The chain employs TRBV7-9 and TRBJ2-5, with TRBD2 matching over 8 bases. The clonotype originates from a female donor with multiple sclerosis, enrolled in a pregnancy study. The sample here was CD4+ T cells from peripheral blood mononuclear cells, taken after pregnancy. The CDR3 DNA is TGTGCCAGCAGCTTAGTACTAGCGGCCCAAGAGACCCAGTACTTC. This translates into CASSLVLAAQETQYF.